This is a list of T cell receptor beta chains from one sample in a study of blood T cells in healthy people across ages. TCRdb redid the calling of the 5' RACE reads with MiXCR, one entry per CDR3 protein. The profile shows about 640,000 distinct CDR3 sequences, about 53% of them singletons. The sequenced sample was blood. The receptors were sampled from a man in his sixties in good health. Both conserved end residues are part of each CDR3. A D gene is named only where the DNA matches it firmly. A clone size is listed for some rows: how often the clone was seen (once, few, many), or a class if it is expanded.

CDR3,DNA,J,V,size,D
CSARDPRGSGVNEQYF,TGCAGTGCTAGAGATCCCCGAGGTAGCGGGGTAAACGAGCAGTACTTC,TRBJ2-7,TRBV20-1,NA,TRBD2
CASSLGDPSTDTQYF,TGCGCCAGCAGCTTGGGGGACCCGAGCACAGATACGCAGTATTTT,TRBJ2-3,TRBV5-1,NA,NA
CAISDRRLAGSYNEQFF,TGTGCCATCAGTGATCGTAGACTAGCGGGGAGCTACAATGAGCAGTTCTTC,TRBJ2-1,TRBV10-3,NA,TRBD2
CASSQGAQVSGDTQYF,TGTGCCAGCAGCCAAGGGGCCCAGGTCAGTGGAGATACGCAGTATTTT,TRBJ2-3,TRBV4-2,NA,NA
CASSLATVYNSPLHF,TGTGCCAGCAGTTTAGCGACAGTCTATAATTCACCCCTCCACTTT,TRBJ1-6,TRBV12-3/TRBV12-4,NA,NA
CASSGTGLVLGYTF,TGTGCCAGCAGTGGGACAGGGTTGGTGTTAGGCTACACCTTC,TRBJ1-2,TRBV12-3/TRBV12-4,NA,TRBD1
CASSSLRGSGANVLTF,TGTGCCAGCAGCTCTCTACGGGGCTCTGGGGCCAACGTCCTGACTTTC,TRBJ2-6,TRBV5-4,few,NA
CSARAETGTTYEQYF,TGCAGTGCTAGAGCAGAGACAGGGACAACCTACGAGCAGTACTTC,TRBJ2-7,TRBV20-1,NA,TRBD1
CASSAIGGTRTYEQYF,TGTGCCAGTAGTGCCATTGGTGGGACTAGAACCTACGAGCAGTACTTC,TRBJ2-7,TRBV19,NA,TRBD2
CSAGTDLNTEAFF,TGCAGCGCCGGGACAGACTTAAACACTGAAGCTTTCTTT,TRBJ1-1,TRBV29-1,NA,TRBD1
CASGRPVQETQYF,TGTGCCAGCGGGCGACCAGTCCAAGAGACCCAGTACTTC,TRBJ2-5,TRBV6-2/TRBV6-3,NA,NA
CSARLPAYNEQFF,TGCAGTGCCAGGTTGCCGGCGTACAATGAGCAGTTCTTC,TRBJ2-1,TRBV20-1,NA,NA
CSAERGAGEQFF,TGCAGTGCTGAGCGGGGGGCAGGTGAGCAGTTCTTC,TRBJ2-1,TRBV20-1,many,TRBD2
CASSQDFAQGRETQYF,TGCGCCAGCAGCCAAGATTTCGCCCAGGGTCGGGAGACCCAGTACTTC,TRBJ2-5,TRBV4-1,few,NA
CSARPPRGLPYNEQFF,TGCAGTGCTCGCCCCCCGCGGGGGTTGCCCTACAATGAGCAGTTCTTC,TRBJ2-1,TRBV20-1,once,TRBD2
CASSPRRLAGEETQYF,TGCGCCAGCAGCCCACGTAGACTAGCGGGGGAAGAGACCCAGTACTTC,TRBJ2-5,TRBV4-1,NA,TRBD2
CASSTVTGSQETQYF,TGTGCCAGCAGCACCGTGACAGGGTCCCAAGAGACCCAGTACTTC,TRBJ2-5,TRBV21-1,NA,NA
CSARALLAGELDTQYF,TGCAGTGCTAGGGCTTTGCTAGCGGGGGAGTTAGATACGCAGTATTTT,TRBJ2-3,TRBV20-1,NA,TRBD2
CAGKLDGNIQYF,TGTGCCGGGAAATTAGATGGAAACATTCAGTACTTC,TRBJ2-4,TRBV30,NA,NA
CSAGGGWNYGYTF,TGCAGTGCTGGAGGGGGGTGGAACTATGGCTACACCTTC,TRBJ1-2,TRBV20-1,NA,NA
CASSLDGQALGGANVLTF,TGCGCCAGCAGCTTGGATGGACAGGCTTTGGGGGGGGCCAACGTCCTGACTTTC,TRBJ2-6,TRBV5-1,few,TRBD1
CAGSSGWTNEKLFF,TGTGCCGGCAGCTCAGGGTGGACTAATGAAAAACTGTTTTTT,TRBJ1-4,TRBV7-2,NA,NA
CASSFQSGSYEQYF,TGTGCCAGCAGCTTCCAAAGCGGGAGCTACGAGCAGTACTTC,TRBJ2-7,TRBV7-2,NA,TRBD2
CATSEAGTGYEQYF,TGTGCCACCAGTGAGGCCGGGACAGGCTACGAGCAGTACTTC,TRBJ2-7,TRBV24-1,NA,TRBD1
CASSQVKDNSPLHF,TGTGCCAGCAGCCAAGTGAAGGATAATTCACCCCTCCACTTT,TRBJ1-6,TRBV3-1,NA,NA
CASSSTSGGSYEQFF,TGTGCCAGCTCATCAACTAGCGGGGGGAGCTATGAGCAGTTCTTC,TRBJ2-1,TRBV18,once,TRBD2
CASSPRGVTDNTEAFF,TGTGCCAGCAGCCCCCGGGGTGTGACAGACAACACTGAAGCTTTCTTT,TRBJ1-1,TRBV7-9,NA,NA
CATGGQGRNEQFF,TGTGCCACCGGGGGGCAGGGGCGCAATGAGCAGTTCTTC,TRBJ2-1,TRBV3-1,NA,NA
CASRQSASDSGTEAFF,TGCGCCAGCAGACAGAGTGCGTCGGACAGTGGCACTGAAGCTTTCTTT,TRBJ1-1,TRBV4-1,NA,NA
CASSSGFGGDTQYF,TGTGCCAGCAGCTCTGGCTTCGGGGGAGATACGCAGTATTTT,TRBJ2-3,TRBV7-9,few,NA
CASSRPTEETQYF,TGTGCCAGCAGCCGACCGACAGAAGAGACCCAGTACTTC,TRBJ2-5,TRBV3-1,NA,NA
CASSQRLAGGREQETQFF,TGTGCCAGCAGCCAGAGACTAGCGGGGGGGCGTGAACAAGAGACCCAGTTCTTC,TRBJ2-1,TRBV4-2,NA,TRBD2
CASSVEAGGTDTQYF,TGTGCCAGCAGTGTGGAAGCGGGGGGGACAGATACGCAGTATTTT,TRBJ2-3,TRBV6-4,NA,TRBD2
CASSVGKTGLQETQFF,TGTGCCAGCAGCGTAGGGAAGACGGGACTCCAAGAGACCCAGTTCTTC,TRBJ2-1,TRBV9,NA,NA
CSVEKTPGGETQYF,TGCAGCGTTGAAAAGACCCCCGGGGGAGAGACCCAGTACTTC,TRBJ2-5,TRBV29-1,few,NA
CASSSPRGSYNEQFF,TGTGCCAGCAGTTCCCCGCGGGGGTCCTACAATGAGCAGTTCTTC,TRBJ2-1,TRBV12-3/TRBV12-4,few,TRBD2
CASSQGQGNTGELFF,TGTGCCAGCAGTCAGGGACAGGGGAACACCGGGGAGCTGTTTTTT,TRBJ2-2,TRBV28,few,TRBD1
CASSRGPRETQYF,TGTGCCAGCAGCAGGGGACCGAGGGAGACCCAGTACTTC,TRBJ2-5,TRBV21-1,NA,NA
CASSVQGYEFF,TGCGCCAGCAGCGTCCAGGGTTATGAGTTCTTC,TRBJ2-1,TRBV5-1,NA,NA
CASSVEGWGRDEQYF,TGTGCCAGCAGCGTAGAAGGGTGGGGTCGAGACGAGCAGTACTTC,TRBJ2-7,TRBV9,NA,NA
CASSSEGRSQYF,TGTGCCAGCAGCTCAGAGGGGCGGTCCCAGTACTTC,TRBJ2-5,TRBV11-3,few,NA
CSARKDDYGYTF,TGCAGTGCTAGGAAGGACGACTATGGCTACACCTTC,TRBJ1-2,TRBV20-1,many,NA
CASSAGTGALLGNTIYF,TGTGCCAGCAGTGCCGGGACAGGGGCCTTACTTGGAAACACCATATATTTT,TRBJ1-3,TRBV9,NA,TRBD1
CASSYLASAKIQPQHF,TGTGCCAGCAGTTATTTGGCGAGCGCTAAAATTCAGCCCCAGCATTTT,TRBJ1-5,TRBV12-3/TRBV12-4,NA,NA
CASSPLGLAGGLSYNEQFF,TGCGCCAGCAGCCCCCTTGGACTAGCGGGGGGGCTCTCCTACAATGAGCAGTTCTTC,TRBJ2-1,TRBV5-1,NA,TRBD2
CASSQVEGARETQYF,TGCGCCAGCAGCCAAGTGGAGGGGGCCCGGGAGACCCAGTACTTC,TRBJ2-5,TRBV4-1,few,NA
CATSKGTGVEQYF,TGTGCCACCAGCAAGGGGACAGGGGTAGAGCAGTACTTC,TRBJ2-7,TRBV15,few,TRBD1
CASSSRAGSSYNEQFF,TGCGCCAGCAGCTCACGAGCGGGGTCTTCCTACAATGAGCAGTTCTTC,TRBJ2-1,TRBV5-1,NA,TRBD2
CASSFVPGQGAEAFF,TGCGCCAGCAGCTTCGTCCCGGGACAGGGGGCAGAAGCTTTCTTT,TRBJ1-1,TRBV5-1,NA,TRBD1
CASSPARTGYEKLFF,TGCGCCAGCAGCCCGGCCCGGACAGGGTATGAAAAACTGTTTTTT,TRBJ1-4,TRBV5-1,NA,TRBD1
CASSLAVGREQYF,TGTGCCAGCAGCTTGGCGGTGGGGCGAGAGCAGTACTTC,TRBJ2-7,TRBV5-4,NA,NA